The 32 T cell receptor beta chains listed next were all sequenced from one sample in a study of blood T cell repertoires in COVID-19. Clones were read by immunoSEQ multiplex PCR, and TCRdb kept only the in-frame ones, dropping some. The sample lists about 210,000 clones, approximately 82% seen once, with less than 15% in the top ten. The sequenced sample was peripheral blood. The receptors here all came from a woman aged 40 to 49 with acute or convalescent COVID-19.

The rearrangement links TRBV12-3 or TRBV12-4 to TRBJ1-2; the D gene is possibly TRBD1 (5 bases). This CDR3 has 13 amino acids. The V and J ends lost 7 bases and 4 bases respectively, with 13 bases between them. The CDR3 DNA reads as TGTGCCAGCACCCTTGGAAGGGGCTATGGCTACACCTTC. Its protein product is CASTLGRGYGYTF.

The sample holds one count of this clone. This chain uses TRBV19 with TRBJ2-6, with 9 bases lining up with TRBD2. V lost 5 bases and J lost 4; bases outside the gene matches: 15. The CDR3 is 19 amino acids. CDR1 is LNHDA and CDR2 is SQIVND in the germline V gene (reference sequence). CDR3 sequence reads: CASSHQPTSGGPGANVLTF. CDR3 in DNA: TGTGCCAGTAGTCACCAGCCGACTAGCGGCGGCCCGGGGGCCAACGTCCTGACTTTC.

The J gene is TRBJ2-2, the V gene TRBV10-3, with 9 bases fitting TRBD1. The junction had 7 bases not matched to a gene; V was cut back by 5 bases and J by 6 bases. The CDR3 has 15 amino acids. Germline CDR1 is ENHRY and CDR2 is SYGVKD. The CDR3 DNA sequence: TGTGCCATCAGTCTAGGACAGGGGTACGCCGGGGAGCTGTTTTTT. Its protein product is CAISLGQGYAGELFF.

The chain links TRBV4-1 to TRBJ1-6; TRBD1 matches at 8 bases. CDR1 is MGHRA, CDR2 YSYEKL, per germline. The CDR3 is 16 amino acids. J was trimmed by 5 bases and V by 4 bases; bases with no gene match: 7. DNA of the CDR3: TGCGCCAGCAGCCCGCGCGGGACAGGCGATAATTCACCCCTCCACTTT. Residues: CASSPRGTGDNSPLHF.

For this clone: Its ends do not fully match the called genes, so a read error is possible. The V gene is TRBV19, the J gene TRBJ1-1; a possible D gene is TRBD1 (5 bases). The CDR3 consists of 14 residues. Germline CDR1 reads LNHDA; CDR2 reads SQIVND (reference sequence). CDR3 coding DNA: TGTGCCAATAGTACGCGGGGCCGGAACACTGAAGCTTTCTTT. Translation gives CANSTRGRNTEAFF. Full variable domain (rest looked up from reference TRBV19 and TRBJ1-1): DGGITQSPKYLFRKEGQNVTLSCEQNLNHDAMYWYRQDPGQGLRLIYYSQIVNDFQKGDIAEGYSVSREKKESFPLTVTSAQKNPTAFYLCANSTRGRNTEAFFGQGTRLTVV.

This clone has only one observation. The genes are TRBV2 and TRBJ1-6, with a tentative D call TRBD1 (5 bases). Germline lookup yields CDR1 SNHLY and CDR2 FYNNEI. The CDR3 runs to 15 residues. V lost 8 bases to trimming and J lost 5 bases, with 16 bases between them. CDR3 protein: CASRETVLDNSPLHF. CDR3 coding DNA: TGTGCCAGCCGAGAGACAGTTCTCGATAATTCACCCCTCCACTTT.

The chain carries TRBV19 and TRBJ2-1, with 10 nucleotides matching TRBD2. J lost 7 bases, V lost 5 bases, and 5 bases had no gene match. Germline-derived CDR1 and CDR2 are LNHDA and SQIVND (reference sequence). This CDR3 is built from 14 residues. CDR3 protein: CASSSRTSGNEQFF. The DNA of the CDR3 is TGTGCCAGTAGTTCGAGGACTAGCGGAAATGAGCAGTTCTTC.

The rearrangement uses TRBV6-1 and TRBJ1-5; 7 nucleotides line up with TRBD1. The CDR3 sequence is 14 residues long. V gave up 0 bases and J gave up 9 bases; unmatched junction bases: 5. Germline CDR1 is MNHNS and CDR2 is SASEGT. This CDR3 is CASSEAPTGRPQHF. The CDR3 DNA sequence: TGTGCCAGCAGTGAAGCACCGACAGGGCGGCCCCAGCATTTT.

The genes are TRBV5-1 and TRBJ2-2; 10 positions agree with TRBD2. Germline trimming cut 0 bases from V and 3 bases from J; bases unmatched to any gene: 2. The CDR3 extends over 16 amino acids. The germline V gene has CDR1 SGHRS and CDR2 YFSETQ. The CDR3 loop reads CASSLVAGGYTGELFF. CDR3 DNA: TGCGCCAGCAGCTTGGTAGCGGGGGGTTACACCGGGGAGCTGTTTTTT.

The V gene is TRBV6-5, the J gene TRBJ1-5; a possible D gene is TRBD1 (5 bases). Trimming removed 5 bases at V and 7 bases at J, with 15 bases between. This CDR3 contains 14 residues. Germline loops: CDR1 MNHEY, CDR2 SVGAGI. The CDR3 sequence: CASSRSGLDQPQHF. The CDR3 coding sequence is TGTGCCAGCAGTAGATCAGGGTTAGACCAGCCCCAGCATTTT.

The chain combines TRBV11-2 with TRBJ2-5, with 11 bases lining up with TRBD2. Germline V gives CDR1 SGHAT, CDR2 FQNNGV. CDR3 size: 16 residues. V dropped 5 bases and J dropped 2; count of bases not matched to a gene: 7. The CDR3 loop reads CASSPLAGGLQETQYF. The DNA for the CDR3 is TGTGCCAGCAGCCCGCTAGCGGGAGGCTTACAAGAGACCCAGTACTTC.

About this clone itself: One end of the junction does not line up with germline, which may come from a read error. The CDR3 nucleotides are TGTGCCAGCAGTGAAACTCTAACAGGGCTTAATGGAAAACTGTTTTTT. Its protein product is CASSETLTGLNGKLFF. The V gene is TRBV2, the J gene TRBJ1-4, with D possibly being TRBD1 (6 bases). This CDR3 contains 16 residues. In germline, CDR1 is SNHLY, CDR2 FYNNEI.

The chain couples TRBV27 to TRBJ2-7, with TRBD1 identical over 8 bases. Germline lookup yields CDR1 MNHEY and CDR2 SMNVEV (reference sequence). V lost 3 bases and J lost 3; bases outside the gene matches: 1. This CDR3 has 13 residues. CDR3 sequence: CASSFGQGYEQYF. DNA of the CDR3: TGTGCCAGCAGTTTCGGACAGGGCTACGAGCAGTACTTC.

The chain joins TRBV6-1 to TRBJ2-1, with TRBD1 matching 7 bases. Germline CDR1 is MNHNS and CDR2 is SASEGT. Losses at the gene ends were 0 bases for V and 6 bases for J; bases not matched to a gene: 5. This CDR3 comprises 15 residues. CDR3 loop: CASSEAPGTANEQFF. Here the CDR3 DNA reads TGTGCCAGCAGTGAAGCCCCCGGGACAGCCAATGAGCAGTTCTTC.

This CDR3 reads CASKVRGSGYNEQFF. Written as DNA, the CDR3 is TGTGCCAGCAAGGTCCGGGGGTCGGGGTACAATGAGCAGTTCTTC. This chain joins TRBV2 and TRBJ2-1; a weak D match, TRBD2 (6 bases). CDR3 length equals 15 residues. Germline V gene lookup returns CDR1 SNHLY and CDR2 FYNNEI. Trimming removed 7 bases at V and 4 bases at J, with 17 bases between.

This chain uses TRBV11-2 with TRBJ1-5; D call uncertain. The CDR3 is 16 residues long. V was cut by 8 bases and J by 2 bases, with 19 bases left in between. Per the germline V gene, CDR1 is SGHAT and CDR2 is FQNNGV. CDR3 bases: TGTGCCAGCCAGCGAGGAAATTTAAAAGGCAATCAGCCCCAGCATTTT. It yields the protein CASQRGNLKGNQPQHF.

The CDR3 region has the DNA TGTGCCAGCAGCGTAGAACTAGCGGTTTACAATGAGCAGTTCTTC. It is translated as CASSVELAVYNEQFF. The chain has TRBV9 and TRBJ2-1, with 8 positions matching TRBD2. Germline V gives CDR1 SGDLS, CDR2 YYNGEE. The junction had 3 bases not matched to a gene; V was cut back by 0 bases and J by 4 bases. The CDR3 extends over 15 amino acids.

This clone was recorded a few times. This chain links TRBV3-1 (or the pseudogene TRBV3-2) with TRBJ1-1; 8 nucleotides line up with TRBD1. Germline trimming cut 5 bases from V and 0 bases from J; bases unmatched to any gene: 5. Germline assignment: CDR1 LGHDT and CDR2 YNNKEL (reference sequence). The CDR3 spans 15 residues. Written as DNA, the CDR3 is TGTGCCAGCAGCGCTCGGGACAGGATGAACACTGAAGCTTTCTTT. Amino acid sequence: CASSARDRMNTEAFF.

V and J are TRBV5-1 and TRBJ2-1; the match to TRBD2 covers 9 bases. The CDR3 extends over 15 amino acids. Looked up from germline, CDR1 is SGHRS and CDR2 is YFSETQ. The V and J ends lost 2 bases and 7 bases, in that order; junction bases with no gene match: 7. The CDR3 loop is CASSFDVGLANEQFF. The DNA for the CDR3 is TGCGCCAGCAGCTTTGACGTGGGACTAGCAAATGAGCAGTTCTTC.

The chain couples TRBV5-1 to TRBJ2-3, with 9 bases identical to TRBD2. The CDR3 contains 15 residues. Germline assignment: CDR1 SGHRS and CDR2 YFSETQ. V lost 4 bases, J lost 5 bases, and 8 bases stayed unmatched. DNA of the CDR3: TGCGCCAGCAGCCCAGGGACTAGCTGGGGAGATACGCAGTATTTT. This gives the protein CASSPGTSWGDTQYF.

V gene TRBV9 combines with J gene TRBJ1-2; no clear D. V shed 5 bases and J shed 6 bases, with 14 bases lying between them. This CDR3 comprises 13 residues. Germline loops: CDR1 SGDLS, CDR2 YYNGEE. The CDR3 region is CASSYKMSHGYTF. CDR3 bases: TGTGCCAGCAGTTACAAGATGTCTCATGGCTACACCTTC.

This chain uses TRBV7-6 with TRBJ2-5; 7 bases align to TRBD2. J lost 1 base, V lost 2 bases, and 4 bases had no gene match. The CDR3 consists of 15 residues. Germline V gene lookup returns CDR1 SGHVS and CDR2 FNYEAQ. The CDR3 coding sequence is TGTGCCAGCAGCTTAAATCTAGCGGCCCAAGAGACCCAGTACTTC. It is translated as CASSLNLAAQETQYF.

This rearrangement joins TRBV6-2 or TRBV6-3 to TRBJ1-2; TRBD1 might be the D (5 bases). V lost 0 bases and J lost 5, with 13 bases in between. CDR3 length: 15 amino acids. Germline V gene data show CDR1 as MNHEY and CDR2 as SVGEGT. The CDR3 spells CASSYSGQGGYGYTF. CDR3 nucleotide sequence: TGTGCCAGCAGTTACTCCGGCCAGGGCGGATATGGCTACACCTTC.

This clone turned up a few times. V usage is TRBV30 and J usage is TRBJ1-6, with D uncertain. Germline V lookup: CDR1 GTSNPN, CDR2 SVGIG (reference sequence). Trimming took off 3 bases at V and 0 bases at J, with 9 bases between the two ends. The CDR3 has 15 residues. The CDR3 reads CAWRSGSSYNSPLHF. CDR3 in DNA: TGTGCCTGGAGGTCTGGGAGCTCCTATAATTCACCCCTCCACTTT.

This chain uses TRBV18 with TRBJ2-2; no clear D. V was pared by 5 bases and J by 0 bases, with 16 bases between. The germline gives CDR1 KGHSH, CDR2 LQKENI. CDR3 length: 17 residues. In DNA form, the CDR3 reads TGTGCCAGCTCATCGTCGTATCGAGCCCCGAACACCGGGGAGCTGTTTTTT. This encodes CASSSSYRAPNTGELFF.

About this clone itself: The junction departs from the called germline gene at one end, perhaps through a read error. J is TRBJ2-7 and V is TRBV7-3, with D perhaps TRBD2 (6 bases). Per germline, CDR1 SGHTA and CDR2 FQGTGA. The CDR3 contains 15 residues. The CDR3 nucleotides read TGTGCCAGCAGCCTAACCGGCGGGGCCGCCTACGAGCAGTACTTC. Its translation is CASSLTGGAAYEQYF.

The chain has TRBV7-7 and TRBJ1-1; weak D call: TRBD1 (5 bases). This CDR3 is built from 14 residues. Per the germline V gene, CDR1 is SSHAT and CDR2 is FNYEAQ (reference sequence). Trimming removed 5 bases from V and 0 bases from J, with 10 bases in between. The CDR3 protein is CASSPTAMNTEAFF. The CDR3, as DNA: TGTGCCAGCAGCCCGACAGCGATGAACACTGAAGCTTTCTTT.

This clone was seen more than once but under ten times. The chain couples TRBV30 to TRBJ2-2; TRBD1 matches at 7 bases. V was clipped by 0 bases and J by 6 bases; unmatched bases: 13. The CDR3 has 17 residues. In germline, CDR1 is GTSNPN, CDR2 SVGIG (reference sequence). The CDR3 protein is CAWSVIGGRKRAGELFF. The DNA for the CDR3 is TGTGCCTGGAGTGTAATAGGGGGCAGAAAACGGGCCGGGGAGCTGTTTTTT.

V and J are TRBV24-1 and TRBJ2-2; D is perhaps TRBD1 (6 bases). Trimming cost V 5 bases and J 1 base, with 13 bases left between them. In germline, CDR1 is KGHDR, CDR2 SFDVKD. CDR3 length: 16 amino acids. DNA for the CDR3: TGTGCCACCAGTGCACATGGGACACGGAACACCGGGGAGCTGTTTTTT. This translates into CATSAHGTRNTGELFF.

The V call is TRBV6-1, the J call TRBJ2-5; 11 bases are shared with TRBD2. Germline values: CDR1 MNHNS, CDR2 SASEGT. The ends lost 4 bases at V and 5 bases at J; junction bases unmatched: 9. The CDR3 spans 16 residues. For the CDR3, the DNA is TGTGCCAGCAGTGGACCCTTAGCGGGAGGGCCGGAGACCCAGTACTTC. Translating it yields CASSGPLAGGPETQYF.

This clone was counted a single time. This rearrangement joins TRBV9 to TRBJ1-3; a weak D match, TRBD1 (6 bases). This CDR3 comprises 15 residues. With 0 bases removed from V and 3 bases from J, the gap between germline ends came to 10 bases. CDR1 is SGDLS and CDR2 is YYNGEE in the germline V gene. CDR3 loop: CASSVGQELGNTIYF. CDR3 bases: TGTGCCAGCAGCGTAGGACAGGAACTTGGAAACACCATATATTTT.

CDR3 DNA sequence: TGTGCCAGCAGCTTAGAGCCCCTAGAGACCCAGTACTTC. Translation: CASSLEPLETQYF. The gene calls are TRBV7-2 and TRBJ2-5, with D unresolved. Trimming stripped 1 base from V and 4 bases from J, with 7 bases between. This CDR3 has 13 amino acids. The V gene's germline CDR1 is SGHTA and CDR2 FQGNSA.